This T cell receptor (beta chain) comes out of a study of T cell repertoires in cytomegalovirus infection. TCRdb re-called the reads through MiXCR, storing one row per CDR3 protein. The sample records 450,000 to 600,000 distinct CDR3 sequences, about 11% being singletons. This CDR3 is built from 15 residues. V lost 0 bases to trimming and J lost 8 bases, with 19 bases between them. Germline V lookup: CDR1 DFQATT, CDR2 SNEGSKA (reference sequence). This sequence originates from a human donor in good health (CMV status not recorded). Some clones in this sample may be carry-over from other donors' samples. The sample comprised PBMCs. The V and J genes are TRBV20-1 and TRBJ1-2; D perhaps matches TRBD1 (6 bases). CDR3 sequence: CSARDQGGRGVGYTF. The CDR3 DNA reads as TGCAGTGCTAGAGATCAAGGCGGCAGGGGTGTCGGCTACACCTTC.